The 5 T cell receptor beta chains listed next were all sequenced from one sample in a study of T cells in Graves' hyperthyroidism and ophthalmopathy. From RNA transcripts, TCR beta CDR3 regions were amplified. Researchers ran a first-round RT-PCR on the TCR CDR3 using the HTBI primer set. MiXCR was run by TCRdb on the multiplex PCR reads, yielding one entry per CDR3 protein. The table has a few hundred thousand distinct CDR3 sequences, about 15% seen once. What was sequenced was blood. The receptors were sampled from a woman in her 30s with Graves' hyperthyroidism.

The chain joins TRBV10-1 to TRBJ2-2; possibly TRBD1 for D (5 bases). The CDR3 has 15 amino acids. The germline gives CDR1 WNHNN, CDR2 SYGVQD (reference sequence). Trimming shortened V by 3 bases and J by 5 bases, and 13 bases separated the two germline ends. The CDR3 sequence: CASSEQAVRTGELFF. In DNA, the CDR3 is TGCGCCAGCAGTGAACAGGCAGTCCGTACCGGGGAGCTGTTTTTT.

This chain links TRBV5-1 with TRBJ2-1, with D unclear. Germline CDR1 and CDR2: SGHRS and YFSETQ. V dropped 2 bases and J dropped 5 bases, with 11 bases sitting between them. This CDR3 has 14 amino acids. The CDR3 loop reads CASSFGRWDNEQFF. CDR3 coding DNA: TGCGCCAGCAGCTTCGGCAGGTGGGACAATGAGCAGTTCTTC.

CDR3: CASLKGRGQPQHF. The CDR3 bases are TGTGCCAGCCTCAAGGGAAGAGGACAGCCCCAGCATTTT. The chain uses TRBV12-3 or TRBV12-4 and TRBJ1-5; no reliable D call. The V end was cut by 8 bases, the J end by 7 bases, with 15 bases between. The CDR3 has 13 amino acids.

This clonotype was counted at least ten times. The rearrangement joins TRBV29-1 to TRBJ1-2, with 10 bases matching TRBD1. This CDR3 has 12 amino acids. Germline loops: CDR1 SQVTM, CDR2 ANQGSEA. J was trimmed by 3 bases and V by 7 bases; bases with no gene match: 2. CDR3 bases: TGCAGCGGTGGACAGGGGGACTATGGCTACACCTTC. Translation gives CSGGQGDYGYTF.

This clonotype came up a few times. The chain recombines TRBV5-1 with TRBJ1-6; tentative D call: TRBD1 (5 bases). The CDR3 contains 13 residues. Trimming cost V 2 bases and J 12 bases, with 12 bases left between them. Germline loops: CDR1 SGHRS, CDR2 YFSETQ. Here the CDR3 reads CASSFAGTLPLHF. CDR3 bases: TGCGCCAGCAGCTTCGCAGGGACGCTACCCCTCCACTTT.